These 10 T cell receptor beta chains share one sample of origin, sequenced in a study of blood T cell repertoires in COVID-19. Assay used: immunoSEQ multiplex PCR; TCRdb lists only in-frame clones, some missing. The sample lists about 200,000 clones; roughly 85% were seen once. The sample comprised PBMCs or T cells enriched from blood (not recorded which). All receptors come from a man aged 35-49 years who had recovered from COVID-19.

The chain links TRBV27 to TRBJ2-7; tentatively, D is TRBD1 (6 bases). The CDR3 runs 15 residues. V shed 2 bases and J shed 0 bases, with 11 bases lying between them. Germline V gene sequence: CDR1 MNHEY, CDR2 SMNVEV (reference sequence). The CDR3 nucleotides are TGTGCCAGCAGTTTAGAGCAGGGGTCCTCCTACGAGCAGTACTTC. It translates to CASSLEQGSSYEQYF.

This clone occurred many times. The chain is built from TRBV30 and TRBJ1-4; no definite D call. The CDR3 length is 14 residues. Germline CDR1 and CDR2: GTSNPN and SVGIG (reference sequence). Trimming stripped 1 base from V and 0 bases from J, with 6 bases between. This chain's CDR3 is CAWSGVATNEKLFF. The CDR3 DNA is TGTGCCTGGAGTGGCGTTGCAACTAATGAAAAACTGTTTTTT.

This clone was detected only a few times. The chain employs TRBV2 and TRBJ2-3; TRBD1 matches 10 bases. The germline V gene encodes CDR1 SNHLY and CDR2 FYNNEI. Trimming cost V 6 bases and J 4 bases; bases outside gene matches: 1. This CDR3 comprises 13 residues. CDR3 nucleotides: TGTGCCAGCAGGGGGACAGGGGCAGATACGCAGTATTTT. It specifies CASRGTGADTQYF.

This chain uses TRBV30 with TRBJ1-5; D unclear. The germline V gene has CDR1 GTSNPN and CDR2 SVGIG (reference sequence). V was shortened by 4 bases and J by 2 bases, with 9 bases between the two germline ends. CDR3 length equals 13 residues. The chain's CDR3 is CAWTLGGNQPQHF. CDR3 nucleotides: TGTGCCTGGACCCTGGGCGGCAATCAGCCCCAGCATTTT.

V and J are TRBV4-1 and TRBJ2-7; a possible D gene is TRBD2 (5 bases). This CDR3 region has 14 residues. Trimming left V 0 bases short and J 5 bases short, with 11 bases between. The germline V gene encodes CDR1 MGHRA and CDR2 YSYEKL. The CDR3 DNA reads as TGCGCCAGCAGCCAAGATTGGCTAGCCGACGAGCAGTACTTC. As protein: CASSQDWLADEQYF.

V is TRBV6-1 and J is TRBJ2-1; 12 bases fit TRBD1. CDR1 is MNHNS, CDR2 SASEGT, per germline. The V segment lost 5 bases and the J segment 8 bases; nucleotides outside the gene matches: 7. This CDR3 comprises 15 residues. The CDR3 nucleotides are TGTGCCAGCAGTTTGGGACAGGGGGCTCCAGATGAGCAGTTCTTC. Translated, it gives CASSLGQGAPDEQFF.

This sequence joins TRBV10-3 and TRBJ2-1; 13 bases align to TRBD2. Germline V gives CDR1 ENHRY, CDR2 SYGVKD. The CDR3 runs 14 residues. The V and J ends lost 6 bases and 9 bases, in that order; junction bases with no gene match: 5. The CDR3, as DNA: TGTGCCATCAGACTAGCGGGAGGGGTCACTGAGCAGTTCTTC. Residues: CAIRLAGGVTEQFF.

The V call is TRBV18, the J call TRBJ2-7; D unresolved. The CDR3 has 14 amino acids. V was pared by 3 bases and J by 5 bases, with 14 bases between. Germline CDR1 KGHSH, CDR2 LQKENI. CDR3 amino acids: CASSPKSRSDEQYF. CDR3 bases: TGTGCCAGCTCACCCAAATCACGAAGCGACGAGCAGTACTTC.

This clone occurred a few times. The chain is built from TRBV5-1 and TRBJ1-5, with a tentative D call TRBD1 (6 bases). V was shortened by 2 bases and J by 4 bases, with 10 bases between the two germline ends. Germline loops: CDR1 SGHRS, CDR2 YFSETQ. This CDR3 comprises 14 residues. CDR3 in amino acids: CASSLGGVNQPQHF. As DNA, the CDR3 is TGCGCCAGCAGCTTAGGGGGGGTTAATCAGCCCCAGCATTTT.

The chain links TRBV5-4 to TRBJ2-1, with 9 bases that match TRBD2. The CDR3 spans 15 residues. Trimming took 4 bases from V and 10 from J; bases not matched to a gene: 12. CDR1 SGHNT and CDR2 YYREEE come from the germline V gene (reference sequence). Written as DNA, the CDR3 is TGTGCCAGCAGCCCGACTGCGGGAGGGCCATCCGAGCAGTTCTTC. It yields the protein CASSPTAGGPSEQFF.